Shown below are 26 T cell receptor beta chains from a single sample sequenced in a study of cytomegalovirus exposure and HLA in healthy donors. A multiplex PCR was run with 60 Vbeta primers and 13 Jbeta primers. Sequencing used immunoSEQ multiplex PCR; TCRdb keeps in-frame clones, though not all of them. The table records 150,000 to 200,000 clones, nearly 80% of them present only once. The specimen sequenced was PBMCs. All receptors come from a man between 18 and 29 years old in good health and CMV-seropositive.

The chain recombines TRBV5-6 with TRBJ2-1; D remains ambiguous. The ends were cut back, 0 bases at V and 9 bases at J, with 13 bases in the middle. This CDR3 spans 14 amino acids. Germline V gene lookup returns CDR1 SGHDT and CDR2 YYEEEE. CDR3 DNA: TGTGCCAGCAGCTTGGTCAGTAGTCCGGGTGAGCAGTTCTTC. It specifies CASSLVSSPGEQFF.

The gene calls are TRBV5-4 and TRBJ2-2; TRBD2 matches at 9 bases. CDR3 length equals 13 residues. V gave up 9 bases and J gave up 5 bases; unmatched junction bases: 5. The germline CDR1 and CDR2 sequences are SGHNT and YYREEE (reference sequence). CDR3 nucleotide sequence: TGTGCCACCGGGACTAGCAAAACCGGGGAGCTGTTTTTT. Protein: CATGTSKTGELFF. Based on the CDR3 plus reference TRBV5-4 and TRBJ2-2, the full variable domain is ETGVTQSPTHLIKTRGQQVTLRCSSQSGHNTVSWYQQALGQGPQFIFQYYREEENGRGNFPPRFSGLQFPNYSSELNVNALELDDSALYLCATGTSKTGELFFGEGSRLTVL.

The CDR3 region is CASSLTYRAADTQYF. CDR3 nucleotides: TGTGCCAGCAGCTTAACATACAGGGCAGCAGATACGCAGTATTTT. The V gene is TRBV7-9, the J gene TRBJ2-3; D possibly corresponds to TRBD1 (6 bases). The CDR3 runs 15 residues. V was shortened by 2 bases and J by 4 bases, with 13 bases between the two germline ends. Germline CDR1 and CDR2: SEHNR and FQNEAQ (reference sequence). Looking up the rest from reference TRBV7-9 and TRBJ2-3 gives the full variable domain: DTGVSQNPRHKITKRGQNVTFRCDPISEHNRLYWYRQTLGQGPEFLTYFQNEAQLEKSRLLSDRFSAERPKGSFSTLEIQRTEQGDSAMYLCASSLTYRAADTQYFGPGTRLTVL.

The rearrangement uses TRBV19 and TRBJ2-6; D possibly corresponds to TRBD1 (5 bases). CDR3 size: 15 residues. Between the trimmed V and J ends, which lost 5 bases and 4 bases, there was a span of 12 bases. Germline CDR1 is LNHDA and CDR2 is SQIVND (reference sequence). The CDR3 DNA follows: TGTGCCAGTAGTTACCAGGGCGCCGGGGCCAACGTCCTGACTTTC. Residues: CASSYQGAGANVLTF.

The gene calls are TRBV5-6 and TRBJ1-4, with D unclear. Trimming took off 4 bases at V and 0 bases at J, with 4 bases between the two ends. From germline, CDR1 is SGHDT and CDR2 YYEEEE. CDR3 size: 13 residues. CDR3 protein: CASSPATNEKLFF. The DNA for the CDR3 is TGTGCCAGCAGCCCTGCAACTAATGAAAAACTGTTTTTT.

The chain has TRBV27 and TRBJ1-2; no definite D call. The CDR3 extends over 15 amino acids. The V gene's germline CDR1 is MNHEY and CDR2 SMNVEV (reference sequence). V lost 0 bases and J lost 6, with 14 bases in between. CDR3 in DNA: TGTGCCAGCAGTTTATCAGGCAGGCCACATCATGGCTACACCTTC. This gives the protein CASSLSGRPHHGYTF.

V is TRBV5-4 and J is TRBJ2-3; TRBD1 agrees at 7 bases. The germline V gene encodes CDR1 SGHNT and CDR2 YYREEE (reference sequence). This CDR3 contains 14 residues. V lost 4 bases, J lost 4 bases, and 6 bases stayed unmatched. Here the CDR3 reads CASSPRQGSDTQYF. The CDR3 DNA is TGTGCCAGCAGCCCAAGACAGGGTTCAGATACGCAGTATTTT.

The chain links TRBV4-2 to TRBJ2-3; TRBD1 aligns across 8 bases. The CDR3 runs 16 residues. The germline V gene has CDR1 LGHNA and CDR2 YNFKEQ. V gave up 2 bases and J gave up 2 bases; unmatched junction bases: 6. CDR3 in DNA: TGTGCCAGCAGCCAACAGGACAGGGTGAACACAGATACGCAGTATTTT. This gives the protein CASSQQDRVNTDTQYF.

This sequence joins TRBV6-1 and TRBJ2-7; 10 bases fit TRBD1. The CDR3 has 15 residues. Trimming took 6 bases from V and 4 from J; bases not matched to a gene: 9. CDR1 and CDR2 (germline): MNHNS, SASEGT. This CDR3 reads CASRGTGVTSYEQYF. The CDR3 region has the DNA TGTGCCAGCAGGGGGACAGGGGTCACTTCATACGAGCAGTACTTC.

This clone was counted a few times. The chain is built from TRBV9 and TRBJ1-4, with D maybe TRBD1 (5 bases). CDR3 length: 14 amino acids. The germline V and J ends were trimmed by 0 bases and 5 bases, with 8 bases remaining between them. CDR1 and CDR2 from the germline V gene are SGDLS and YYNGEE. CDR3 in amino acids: CASSVAGENEKLFF. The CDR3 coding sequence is TGTGCCAGCAGCGTAGCGGGGGAGAATGAAAAACTGTTTTTT.

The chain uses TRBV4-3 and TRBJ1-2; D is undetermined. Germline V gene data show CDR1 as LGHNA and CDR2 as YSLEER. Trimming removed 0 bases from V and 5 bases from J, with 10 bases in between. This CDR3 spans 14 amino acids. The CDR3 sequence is CASSQDAGPYGYTF. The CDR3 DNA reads TGCGCCAGCAGCCAAGATGCGGGCCCTTATGGCTACACCTTC.

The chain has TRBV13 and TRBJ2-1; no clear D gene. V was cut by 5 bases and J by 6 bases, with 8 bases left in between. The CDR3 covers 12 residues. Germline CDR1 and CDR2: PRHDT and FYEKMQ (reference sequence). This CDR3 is CASSTRFNEQFF. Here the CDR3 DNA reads TGTGCCAGCAGCACGCGCTTCAATGAGCAGTTCTTC.

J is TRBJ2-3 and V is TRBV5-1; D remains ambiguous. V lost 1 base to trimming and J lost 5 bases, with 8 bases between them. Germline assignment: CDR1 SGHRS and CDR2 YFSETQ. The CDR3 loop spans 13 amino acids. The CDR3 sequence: CASSLHSLDTQYF. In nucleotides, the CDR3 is TGCGCCAGCAGCTTGCACTCCCTAGATACGCAGTATTTT.

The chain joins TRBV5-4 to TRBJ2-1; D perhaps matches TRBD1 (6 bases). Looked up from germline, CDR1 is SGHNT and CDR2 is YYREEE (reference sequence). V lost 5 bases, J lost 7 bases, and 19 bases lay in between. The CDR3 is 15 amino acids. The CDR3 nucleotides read TGTGCCAGCAGTCACGAGCCGACAGGTACGAATGAGCAGTTCTTC. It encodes CASSHEPTGTNEQFF.

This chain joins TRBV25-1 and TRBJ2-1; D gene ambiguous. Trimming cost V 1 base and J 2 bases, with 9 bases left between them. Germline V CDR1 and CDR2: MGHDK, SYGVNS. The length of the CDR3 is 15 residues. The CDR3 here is CASSEFQDPYNEQFF. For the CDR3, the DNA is TGTGCCAGCAGTGAATTCCAGGATCCCTACAATGAGCAGTTCTTC.

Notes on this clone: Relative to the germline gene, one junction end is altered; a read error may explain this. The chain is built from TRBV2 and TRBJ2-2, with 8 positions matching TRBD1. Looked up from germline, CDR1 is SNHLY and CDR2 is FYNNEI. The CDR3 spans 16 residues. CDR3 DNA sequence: TGTGCCAGCAGTGGTACAGGGGGGCCATCCACCGGGGAGCTATTTTTT. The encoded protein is CASSGTGGPSTGELFF. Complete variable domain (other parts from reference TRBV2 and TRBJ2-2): EPEVTQTPSHQVTQMGQEVILRCVPISNHLYFYWYRQILGQKVEFLVSFYNNEISEKSEIFDDQFSVERPDGSNFTLKIRSTKLEDSAMYFCASSGTGGPSTGELFFGEGSRLTVL.

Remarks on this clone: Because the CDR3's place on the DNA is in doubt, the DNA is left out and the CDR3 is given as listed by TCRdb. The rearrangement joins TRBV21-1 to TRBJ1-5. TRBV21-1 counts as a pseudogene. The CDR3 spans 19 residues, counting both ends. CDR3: CASSKPNRMWGGGNQPQHF.

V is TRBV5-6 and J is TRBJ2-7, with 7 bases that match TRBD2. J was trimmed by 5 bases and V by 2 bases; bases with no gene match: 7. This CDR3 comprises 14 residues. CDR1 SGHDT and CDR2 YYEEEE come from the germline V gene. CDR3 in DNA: TGTGCCAGCAGCTTTGACTGGGGGGGGGACGAGCAGTACTTC. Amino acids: CASSFDWGGDEQYF.

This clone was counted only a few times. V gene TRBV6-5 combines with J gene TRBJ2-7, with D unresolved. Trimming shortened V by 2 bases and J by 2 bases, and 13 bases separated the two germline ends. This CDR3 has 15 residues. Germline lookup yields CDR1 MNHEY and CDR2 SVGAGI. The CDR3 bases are TGTGCCAGCAGTTACACAACAGCCCCTCCCTACGAGCAGTACTTC. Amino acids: CASSYTTAPPYEQYF.

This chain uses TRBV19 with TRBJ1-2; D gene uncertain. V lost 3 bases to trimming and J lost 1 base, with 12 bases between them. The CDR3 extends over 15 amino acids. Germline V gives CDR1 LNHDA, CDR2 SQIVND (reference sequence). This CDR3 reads CASSISAGFNYGYTF. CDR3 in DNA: TGTGCCAGTAGTATTAGCGCCGGATTTAACTATGGCTACACCTTC.

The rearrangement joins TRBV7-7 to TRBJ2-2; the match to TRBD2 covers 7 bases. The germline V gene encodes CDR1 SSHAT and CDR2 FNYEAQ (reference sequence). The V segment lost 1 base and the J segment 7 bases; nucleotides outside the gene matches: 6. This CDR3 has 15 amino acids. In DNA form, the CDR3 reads TGTGCCAGCAGCTTAGGTCCGGGAGGAGGCGGGGAGCTGTTTTTT. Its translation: CASSLGPGGGGELFF.

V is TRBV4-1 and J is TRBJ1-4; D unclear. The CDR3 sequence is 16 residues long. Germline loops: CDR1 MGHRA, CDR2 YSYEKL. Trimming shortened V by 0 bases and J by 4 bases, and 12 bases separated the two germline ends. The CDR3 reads CASSQDEGPYNEKLFF. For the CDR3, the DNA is TGCGCCAGCAGCCAAGATGAGGGCCCCTATAATGAAAAACTGTTTTTT.

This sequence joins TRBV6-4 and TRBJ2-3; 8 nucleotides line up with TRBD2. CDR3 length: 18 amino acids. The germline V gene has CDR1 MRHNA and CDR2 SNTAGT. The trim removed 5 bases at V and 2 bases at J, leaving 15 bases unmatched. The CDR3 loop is CASSKSGSLSPDTDTQYF. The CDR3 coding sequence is TGTGCCAGCAGTAAAAGCGGGAGCTTATCCCCAGACACAGATACGCAGTATTTT.

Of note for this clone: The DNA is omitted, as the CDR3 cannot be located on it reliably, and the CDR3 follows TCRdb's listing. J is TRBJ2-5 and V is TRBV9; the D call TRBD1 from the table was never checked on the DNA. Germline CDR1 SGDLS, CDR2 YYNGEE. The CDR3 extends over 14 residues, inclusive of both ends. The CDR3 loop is CASTSGQSGETQYF.

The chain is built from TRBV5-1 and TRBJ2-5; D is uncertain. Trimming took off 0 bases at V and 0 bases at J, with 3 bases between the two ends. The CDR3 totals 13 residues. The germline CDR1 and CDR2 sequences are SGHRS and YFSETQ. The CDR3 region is CASSLDNQETQYF. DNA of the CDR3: TGCGCCAGCAGCTTGGACAACCAAGAGACCCAGTACTTC.

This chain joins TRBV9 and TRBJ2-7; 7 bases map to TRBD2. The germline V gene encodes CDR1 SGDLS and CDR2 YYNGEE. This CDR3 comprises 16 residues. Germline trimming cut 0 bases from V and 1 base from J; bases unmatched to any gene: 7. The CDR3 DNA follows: TGTGCCAGCAGCGTAGGATCGGGGGGAGGTTCCTACGAGCAGTACTTC. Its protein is CASSVGSGGGSYEQYF.